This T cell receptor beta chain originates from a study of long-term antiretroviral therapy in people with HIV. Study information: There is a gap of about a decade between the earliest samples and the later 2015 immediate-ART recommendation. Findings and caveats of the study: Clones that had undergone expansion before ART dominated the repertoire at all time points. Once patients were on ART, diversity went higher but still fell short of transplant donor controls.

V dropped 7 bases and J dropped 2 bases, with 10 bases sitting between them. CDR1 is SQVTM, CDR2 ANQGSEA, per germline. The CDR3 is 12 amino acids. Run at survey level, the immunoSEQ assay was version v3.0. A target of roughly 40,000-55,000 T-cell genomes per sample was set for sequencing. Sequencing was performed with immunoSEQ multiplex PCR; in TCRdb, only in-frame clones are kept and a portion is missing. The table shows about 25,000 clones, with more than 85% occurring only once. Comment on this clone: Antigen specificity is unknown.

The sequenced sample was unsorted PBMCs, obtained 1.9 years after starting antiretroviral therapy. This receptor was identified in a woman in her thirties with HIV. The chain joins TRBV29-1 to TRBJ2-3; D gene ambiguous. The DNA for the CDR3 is TGCAGCGGTGCCGTTTCCACAGATACGCAGTATTTT. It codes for CSGAVSTDTQYF.